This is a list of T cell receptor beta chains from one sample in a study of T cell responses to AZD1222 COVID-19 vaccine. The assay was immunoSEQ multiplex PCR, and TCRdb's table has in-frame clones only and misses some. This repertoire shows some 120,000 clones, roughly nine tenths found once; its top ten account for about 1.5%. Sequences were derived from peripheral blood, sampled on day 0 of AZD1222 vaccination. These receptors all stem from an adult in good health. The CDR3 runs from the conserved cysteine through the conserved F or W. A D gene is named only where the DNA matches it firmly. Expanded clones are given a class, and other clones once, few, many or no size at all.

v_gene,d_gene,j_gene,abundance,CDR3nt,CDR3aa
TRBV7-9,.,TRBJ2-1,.,TGTGCCAGCAGCTTAGTTCCCCGACAGGTCCTCTACAATGAGCAGTTCTTC,CASSLVPRQVLYNEQFF
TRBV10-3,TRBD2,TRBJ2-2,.,TGTGCCATCAGTGAAGGACTAGCGGGAGCGAACACCGGGGAGCTGTTTTTT,CAISEGLAGANTGELFF
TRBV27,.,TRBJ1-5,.,TGTGCCAGTCAAAGGGGAGGCAATCAGCCCCAGCATTTT,CASQRGGNQPQHF
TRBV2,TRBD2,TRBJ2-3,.,TGTGCCAGCAGACGGGAGCGGGGGGCAGATACGCAGTATTTT,CASRRERGADTQYF
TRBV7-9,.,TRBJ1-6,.,TGTGCCAGCAGCCCCTTCCCGGGATCACCCCTCCACTTT,CASSPFPGSPLHF
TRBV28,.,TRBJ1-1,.,TGTGCCAGCACACCAGCCACTGAAGCTTTCTTT,CASTPATEAFF
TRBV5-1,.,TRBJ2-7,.,TGCGCCAGCAGCGCTTGGGGCCTGACTCGAAGCTCCTACGAGCAGTACTTC,CASSAWGLTRSSYEQYF
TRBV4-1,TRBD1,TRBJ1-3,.,TGCGCCAGCAGCCAAGGAGGGAGGGGGCGAAGCTCTGGAAACACCATATATTTT,CASSQGGRGRSSGNTIYF
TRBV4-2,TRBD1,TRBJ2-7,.,TGTGCCAGCAGCCAAGAAACAGGGGGGTCCTACGAGCAGTACTTC,CASSQETGGSYEQYF
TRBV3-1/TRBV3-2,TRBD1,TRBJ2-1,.,TGTGCCAGCAGCCTAAGACAGGGAAAGCAGTTCTTC,CASSLRQGKQFF
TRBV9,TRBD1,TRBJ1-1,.,TGTGCCAGCAGCGTCGGGACAGGGATAGTGAACACTGAAGCTTTCTTT,CASSVGTGIVNTEAFF
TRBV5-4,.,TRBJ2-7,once,TGTGCCAGCAGCTTCGGCGGGTCCAGCTCCTACGAGCAGTACTTC,CASSFGGSSSYEQYF
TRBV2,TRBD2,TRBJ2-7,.,TGTGCCAGCAGTTTGGGACTAGCGGCACTGGAGCAGTACTTC,CASSLGLAALEQYF
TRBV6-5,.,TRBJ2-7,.,TGTGCCAGCAGTTTCCCCTCGGGGACGGGGGAGCAGTACTTC,CASSFPSGTGEQYF
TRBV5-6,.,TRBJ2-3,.,TGTGCCAGCAGCACTTACGGGGGAACAGATACGCAGTATTTT,CASSTYGGTDTQYF
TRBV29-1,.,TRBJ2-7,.,TGCAGCGTTCAGCAGGGCTACGAGCAGTACTTC,CSVQQGYEQYF
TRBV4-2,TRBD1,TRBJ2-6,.,TGTGCCAGCAGCCAACCGACAGGGACTGGGGCCAACGTCCTGACTTTC,CASSQPTGTGANVLTF
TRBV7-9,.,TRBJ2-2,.,TGTGCCAGCAGGCCAGAAACGAACACCGGGGAGCTGTTTTTT,CASRPETNTGELFF
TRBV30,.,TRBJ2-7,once,TGTGCCTGGAGTCGGGATACCTACGAGCAGTACTTC,CAWSRDTYEQYF
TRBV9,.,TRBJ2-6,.,TGTGCCAGCAGCGCCGCCACCGGGTTTTTTCTGTCCGGGGCCAACGTCCTGACTTTC,CASSAATGFFLSGANVLTF
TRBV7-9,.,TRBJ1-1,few,TGTGCCAGCAGCCCCCTATCGGGGCAGGTAGCTTTCTTT,CASSPLSGQVAFF
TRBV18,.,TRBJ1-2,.,TGTGCCAGCTCACCGGTTCTGGAGGGTAACTATGGCTACACCTTC,CASSPVLEGNYGYTF
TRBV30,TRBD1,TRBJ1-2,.,TGTGCCTGGAGTGTGTCAGGGGGTGGCTACACCTTC,CAWSVSGGGYTF
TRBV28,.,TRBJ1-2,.,TGTGCCAGCAGCAAACTGGAGGGGCTATATGGCTACACCTTC,CASSKLEGLYGYTF
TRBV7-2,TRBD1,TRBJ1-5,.,TGTGCCAGCAGCTTAGTTCACGGGACAGGGGATAGCAATCAGCCCCAGCATTTT,CASSLVHGTGDSNQPQHF
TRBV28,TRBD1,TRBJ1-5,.,TGTGCCAGTACGGACCGGACAGGGGGCAATCAGCCCCAGCATTTT,CASTDRTGGNQPQHF
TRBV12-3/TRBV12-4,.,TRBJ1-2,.,TGTGCCAGCAGTTGGGGGGTCAGGAATGGCTACACCTTC,CASSWGVRNGYTF
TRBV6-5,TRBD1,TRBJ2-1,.,TGTGCCAGCAGGACGGGACAGGGAAATGAGCAGTTCTTC,CASRTGQGNEQFF
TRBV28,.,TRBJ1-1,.,TGTGCCAGCAGTTTATTTCGGGGGAGGGACACTGAAGCTTTCTTT,CASSLFRGRDTEAFF
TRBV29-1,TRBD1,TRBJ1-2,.,TGCAGCGCCCACCGCAGGGGGCGAGGCTATGGCTACACCTTC,CSAHRRGRGYGYTF
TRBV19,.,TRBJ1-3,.,TGTGCCAGTAGTATCAGGGCAGATGCCGGAAACACCATATATTTT,CASSIRADAGNTIYF
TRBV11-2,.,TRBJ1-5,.,TGTGCCAGCAGCTTAGACGGGAACCAGCCCCAGCATTTT,CASSLDGNQPQHF
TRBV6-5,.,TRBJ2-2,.,TGTGCCAGCAAATTGGCGAACACCGGGGAGCTGTTTTTT,CASKLANTGELFF
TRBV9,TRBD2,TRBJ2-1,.,TGTGCCAGCAGCCCACTCGGGGGGGATCACAATGAGCAGTTCTTC,CASSPLGGDHNEQFF
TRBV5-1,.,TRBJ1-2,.,TGCGCCAGCAGCTGGGAGACTAACTATGGCTACACCTTC,CASSWETNYGYTF
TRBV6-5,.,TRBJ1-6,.,TGTGCCAGCAGCCAAAGGCAATCTAATTCACCCCTCCACTTT,CASSQRQSNSPLHF
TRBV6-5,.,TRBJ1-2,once,TGTGCCAGCATGGGGGACGGGGACTACTATGGCTACACCTTC,CASMGDGDYYGYTF
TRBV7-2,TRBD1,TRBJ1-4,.,TGTGCCAGCAGCACGCGACAGGGGGCAAATGAAAAACTGTTTTTT,CASSTRQGANEKLFF
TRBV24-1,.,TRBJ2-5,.,TGTGCCACCAGTGATATAGGCGGCCCCCAAGAGACCCAGTACTTC,CATSDIGGPQETQYF
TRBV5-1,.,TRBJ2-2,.,TGCGCCAGCAGCTTGGAGGGGGGGAACACCGGGGAGCTGTTTTTT,CASSLEGGNTGELFF
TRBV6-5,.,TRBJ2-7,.,TGTGCCAGCAGAGCCCGGACCTACGAGCAGTACTTC,CASRARTYEQYF